This TCR beta chain was observed in a study of identifying expanded T cells in peripheral blood. Healthy donors had no documented immune events, such as infections, while sampled. The CDR3 has 14 amino acids. Trimming shortened V by 5 bases and J by 3 bases, and 12 bases separated the two germline ends. The germline V gene has CDR1 PRHDT and CDR2 FYEKMQ (reference sequence). Study outcomes and limitations: Differentially abundant clones: approximately 1.3 between replicates, about 17 at about 13 days, 18 to 20 at four. Two-week clone count variance significantly increased as total template count grew.

As concerns this clone: Antigen: not known.

Clones were read by immunoSEQ multiplex PCR, and TCRdb kept only the in-frame ones, dropping some. The sample contains approximately 83,000 clones, 80% to 90% of which appear only once. This receptor was taken from a person between 18 and 70 years old in good health. Sequenced material: blood. The chain is built from TRBV13 and TRBJ2-3; D is uncertain. The CDR3 loop reads CASSRLGMTDTQYF. CDR3 DNA sequence: TGTGCCAGCAGCCGCCTAGGGATGACAGATACGCAGTATTTT. The full variable domain, with the rest looked up from reference TRBV13 and TRBJ2-3, is AAGVIQSPRHLIKEKRETATLKCYPIPRHDTVYWYQQGPGQDPQFLISFYEKMQSDKGSIPDRFSAQQFSDYHSELNMSSLELGDSALYFCASSRLGMTDTQYFGPGTRLTVL.